These 6 T cell receptor beta chains were sequenced from one sample in a study of T cells after yellow fever vaccination. MiXCR, run by TCRdb on the 5' RACE reads, gives a single entry per CDR3 protein. The table includes around 340,000 distinct CDR3 sequences, around 12% detected once. The specimen was CD4+ T cells sorted from PBMCs, collected 15 days after the yellow fever booster vaccination. The receptors derive from a man aged 18-30 years who received the YFV17D yellow fever vaccine.

The V call is TRBV5-4, the J call TRBJ2-3; no definite D call. In germline, CDR1 is SGHNT, CDR2 YYREEE (reference sequence). Trimming pared 1 base from V and 6 bases from J, leaving 12 bases between. The CDR3 totals 14 residues. The CDR3 protein is CASSLTSSLDTQYF. As DNA, the CDR3 is TGTGCCAGCAGCTTGACGTCTTCCTTGGATACGCAGTATTTT.

The chain combines TRBV3-1 with TRBJ2-1; 9 nucleotides match TRBD1. The CDR3 is 15 residues long. With V trimmed by 6 bases and J by 8 bases, 11 bases remained unmatched. Germline assignment: CDR1 LGHDT and CDR2 YNNKEL (reference sequence). DNA for the CDR3: TGTGCCAGCAGATACGGGACAGGGAATGACGATGAGCAGTTCTTC. This encodes CASRYGTGNDDEQFF.

This clonotype was detected ten times or more. In DNA form, the CDR3 reads TGTGCCAGCAGCCAGCCAGGGACCAATGGCTACACCTTC. Protein: CASSQPGTNGYTF. The V gene is TRBV14, the J gene TRBJ1-2; TRBD1 is a possible D gene (5 bases). Deletions cut 3 bases from V and 6 bases from J, with 11 bases between. CDR1 is SGHDN and CDR2 is FVKESK in the germline V gene. The CDR3 sequence is 13 residues long.

In its sample, this clonotype was seen a few times. The CDR3 nucleotides read TGTGCCAGCGGACTAGCGGGGGTTTCAGCCAAAAACATTCAGTACTTC. Its protein product is CASGLAGVSAKNIQYF. V gene TRBV12-3 or TRBV12-4 combines with J gene TRBJ2-4; 13 bases agree with TRBD2. V gave up 8 bases and J gave up 0 bases; unmatched junction bases: 4. The CDR3 covers 16 residues.

V gene TRBV5-1 combines with J gene TRBJ1-3; D gene unclear. There are 15 residues in the CDR3. CDR1 is SGHRS, CDR2 YFSETQ, per germline. V lost 0 bases and J 0 bases, leaving 7 bases between the germline ends. The CDR3 region is CASSLDGPSGNTIYF. CDR3 coding DNA: TGCGCCAGCAGCTTGGACGGGCCCTCTGGAAACACCATATATTTT.

V is TRBV7-2 and J is TRBJ2-2; D is possibly TRBD1 or TRBD2 (5 bases each). V gave up 6 bases and J gave up 6 bases, with 17 bases separating them. The germline CDR1 and CDR2 sequences are SGHTA and FQGNSA. This CDR3 region has 15 residues. CDR3 sequence reads: CASRHGARVAGELFF. DNA of the CDR3: TGTGCCAGCAGGCACGGGGCCAGGGTAGCCGGGGAGCTGTTTTTT.